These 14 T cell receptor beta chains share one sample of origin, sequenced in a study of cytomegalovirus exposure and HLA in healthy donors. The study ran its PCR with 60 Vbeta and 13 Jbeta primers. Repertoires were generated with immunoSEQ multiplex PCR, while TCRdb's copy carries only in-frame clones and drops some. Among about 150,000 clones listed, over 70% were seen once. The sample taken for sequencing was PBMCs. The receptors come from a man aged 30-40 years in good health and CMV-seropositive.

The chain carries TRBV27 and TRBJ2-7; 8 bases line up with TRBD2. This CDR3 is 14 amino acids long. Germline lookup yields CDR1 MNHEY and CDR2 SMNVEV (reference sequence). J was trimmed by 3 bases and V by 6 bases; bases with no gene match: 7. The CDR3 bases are TGTGCCAGCAGCCCGGGACTAGTGGGCTACGAGCAGTACTTC. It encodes CASSPGLVGYEQYF.

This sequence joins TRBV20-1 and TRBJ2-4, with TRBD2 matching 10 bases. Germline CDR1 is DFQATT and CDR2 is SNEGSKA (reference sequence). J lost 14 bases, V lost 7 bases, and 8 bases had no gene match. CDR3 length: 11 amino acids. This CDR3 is CSVIKREGEYF. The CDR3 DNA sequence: TGCAGTGTTATAAAGCGGGAGGGCGAGTACTTC.

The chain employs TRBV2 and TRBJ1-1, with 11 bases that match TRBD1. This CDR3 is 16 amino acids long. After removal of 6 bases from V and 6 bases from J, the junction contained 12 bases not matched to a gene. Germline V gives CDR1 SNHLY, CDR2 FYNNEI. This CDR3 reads CASRAGQGVPRAEAFF. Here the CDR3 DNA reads TGTGCCAGCAGGGCGGGACAGGGGGTGCCTCGCGCTGAAGCTTTCTTT.

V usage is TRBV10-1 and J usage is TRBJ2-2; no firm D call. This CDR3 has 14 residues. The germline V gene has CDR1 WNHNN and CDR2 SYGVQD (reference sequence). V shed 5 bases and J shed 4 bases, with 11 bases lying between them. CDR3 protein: CASSNDRSTGELFF. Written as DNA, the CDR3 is TGCGCCAGCAGTAACGACCGGAGCACCGGGGAGCTGTTTTTT.

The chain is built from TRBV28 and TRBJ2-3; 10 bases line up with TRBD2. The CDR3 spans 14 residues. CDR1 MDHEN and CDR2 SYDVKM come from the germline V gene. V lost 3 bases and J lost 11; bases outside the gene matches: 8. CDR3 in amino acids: CASSFRTSGQGQYF. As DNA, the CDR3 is TGTGCCAGCAGTTTCCGGACTAGCGGACAGGGGCAGTATTTT.

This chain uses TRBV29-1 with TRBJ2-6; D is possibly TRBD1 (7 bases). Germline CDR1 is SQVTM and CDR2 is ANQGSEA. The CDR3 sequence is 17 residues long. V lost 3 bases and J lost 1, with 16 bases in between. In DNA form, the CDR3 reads TGCAGCGTTGAGTCGGAGGGGGCGGTTTCTGGGGCCAACGTCCTGACTTTC. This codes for CSVESEGAVSGANVLTF.

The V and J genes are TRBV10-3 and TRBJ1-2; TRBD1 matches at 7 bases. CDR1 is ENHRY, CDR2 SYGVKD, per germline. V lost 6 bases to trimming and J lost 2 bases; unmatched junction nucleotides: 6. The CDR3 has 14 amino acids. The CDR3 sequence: CAIRTGTANYGYTF. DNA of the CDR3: TGTGCCATCAGAACAGGGACAGCCAACTATGGCTACACCTTC.

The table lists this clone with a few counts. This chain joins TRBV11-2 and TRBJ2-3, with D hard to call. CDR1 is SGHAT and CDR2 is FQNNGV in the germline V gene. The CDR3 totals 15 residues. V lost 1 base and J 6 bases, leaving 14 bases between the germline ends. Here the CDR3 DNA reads TGTGCCAGCAGCTTAGCCGGCTTAGACGGGGATACGCAGTATTTT. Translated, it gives CASSLAGLDGDTQYF.

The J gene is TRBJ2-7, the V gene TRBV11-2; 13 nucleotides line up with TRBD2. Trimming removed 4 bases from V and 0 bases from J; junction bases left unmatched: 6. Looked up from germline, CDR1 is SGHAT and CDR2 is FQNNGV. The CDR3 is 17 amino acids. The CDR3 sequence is CASSSEGLAGVSYEQYF. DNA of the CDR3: TGTGCCAGCAGCTCCGAAGGACTAGCGGGAGTCTCCTACGAGCAGTACTTC.

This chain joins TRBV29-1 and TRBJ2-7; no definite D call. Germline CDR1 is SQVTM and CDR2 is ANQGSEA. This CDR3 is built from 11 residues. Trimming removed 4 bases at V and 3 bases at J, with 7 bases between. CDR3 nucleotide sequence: TGCAGCGTTGTATTCAGCTACGAGCAGTACTTC. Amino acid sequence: CSVVFSYEQYF.

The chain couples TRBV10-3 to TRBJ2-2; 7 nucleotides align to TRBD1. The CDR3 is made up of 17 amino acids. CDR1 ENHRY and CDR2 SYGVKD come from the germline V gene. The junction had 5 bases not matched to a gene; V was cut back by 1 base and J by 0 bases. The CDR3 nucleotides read TGTGCCATCAGTGAGTTTAAGGGGGCTGCGAACACCGGGGAGCTGTTTTTT. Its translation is CAISEFKGAANTGELFF.

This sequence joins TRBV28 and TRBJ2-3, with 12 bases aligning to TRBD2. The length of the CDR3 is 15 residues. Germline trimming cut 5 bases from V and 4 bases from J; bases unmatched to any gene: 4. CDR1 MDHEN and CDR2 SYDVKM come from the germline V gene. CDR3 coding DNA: TGTGCCAGCAGTACGACTAGCGGGAGAGCAGATACGCAGTATTTT. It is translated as CASSTTSGRADTQYF.

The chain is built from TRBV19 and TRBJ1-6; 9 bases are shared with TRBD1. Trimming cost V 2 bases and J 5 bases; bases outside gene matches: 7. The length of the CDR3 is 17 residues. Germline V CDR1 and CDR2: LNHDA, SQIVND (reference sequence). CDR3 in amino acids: CASSIPGQGGDNSPLHF. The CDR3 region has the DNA TGTGCCAGTAGTATACCGGGACAGGGAGGGGATAATTCACCCCTCCACTTT. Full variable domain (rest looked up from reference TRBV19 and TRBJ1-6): DGGITQSPKYLFRKEGQNVTLSCEQNLNHDAMYWYRQDPGQGLRLIYYSQIVNDFQKGDIAEGYSVSREKKESFPLTVTSAQKNPTAFYLCASSIPGQGGDNSPLHFGNGTRLTVT.

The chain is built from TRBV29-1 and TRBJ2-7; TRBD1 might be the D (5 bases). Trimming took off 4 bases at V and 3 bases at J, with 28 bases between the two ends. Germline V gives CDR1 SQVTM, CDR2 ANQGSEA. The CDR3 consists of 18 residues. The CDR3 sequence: CSVAVGYRKGLLDYEQYF. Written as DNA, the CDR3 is TGCAGCGTTGCGGTCGGGTACAGAAAGGGGCTATTAGACTACGAGCAGTACTTC.